The 10 T cell receptor beta chains presented below share a single source sample, sequenced in a study of T cells after yellow fever vaccination. TCRdb analysed the 5' RACE reads with MiXCR anew, one entry per CDR3 protein. Of under 550,000 distinct CDR3 sequences listed, 21% were seen once; the top ten hold 15% to 20%. The sequences come from PBMCs, collected less than 25 days after the first yellow fever vaccination. The receptors were gathered from a young man who received the YFV17D yellow fever vaccine.

This rearrangement joins TRBV6-5 to TRBJ1-5, with 7 bases identical to TRBD1. Germline V gives CDR1 MNHEY, CDR2 SVGAGI. This CDR3 contains 15 residues. Trimming took 5 bases from V and 6 from J; bases not matched to a gene: 10. In DNA, the CDR3 is TGTGCCAGCAGTAACCTTCCCGGGACAGCTCAGCCCCAGCATTTT. Amino acid sequence: CASSNLPGTAQPQHF.

This clonotype has only a few counts. The chain recombines TRBV4-3 with TRBJ1-6, with 8 positions matching TRBD1. Germline V CDR1 and CDR2: LGHNA, YSLEER. The CDR3 length is 16 residues. With 1 base clipped from V and 3 bases from J, the junction kept 2 bases outside the gene matches. The CDR3 region is CASSQVGTGYNSPLHF. DNA of the CDR3: TGCGCCAGCAGCCAAGTCGGGACAGGCTATAATTCACCCCTCCACTTT.

There are a few counts of this clonotype. The chain has TRBV29-1 and TRBJ2-1, with 11 bases aligning to TRBD2. V was pared by 5 bases and J by 3 bases, with 3 bases of the junction left unmatched. Germline CDR1 and CDR2: SQVTM and ANQGSEA. The CDR3 extends over 14 amino acids. The CDR3 loop is CSVQLAGGYNEQFF. CDR3 in DNA: TGCAGCGTTCAGCTAGCGGGGGGCTACAATGAGCAGTTCTTC.

Ten or more counts support this clonotype. The chain employs TRBV11-3 and TRBJ2-2; 7 nucleotides agree with TRBD2. The junction had 5 bases not matched to a gene; V was cut back by 5 bases and J by 2 bases. The germline V gene encodes CDR1 SGHNT and CDR2 YENEEA. This CDR3 is 15 amino acids long. The chain's CDR3 is CASSRSGANTGELFF. The CDR3, as DNA: TGTGCCAGCAGCCGAAGCGGGGCCAACACCGGGGAGCTGTTTTTT.

This clonotype showed up just a few times. The chain couples TRBV30 to TRBJ2-1; 9 positions match TRBD2. The CDR3 contains 15 residues. The trim removed 4 bases at V and 4 bases at J, leaving 8 bases unmatched. Germline loops: CDR1 GTSNPN, CDR2 SVGIG (reference sequence). The CDR3 sequence is CAWTRTTSGYNEQFF. CDR3 bases: TGTGCCTGGACCAGAACGACTAGCGGTTACAATGAGCAGTTCTTC. The full variable domain, rest sourced from reference TRBV30 and TRBJ2-1, is SQTIHQWPATLVQPVGSPLSLECTVEGTSNPNLYWYRQAAGRGLQLLFYSVGIGQISSEVPQNLSASRPQDRQFILSSKKLLLSDSGFYLCAWTRTTSGYNEQFFGPGTRLTVL.

The rearrangement links TRBV4-1 to TRBJ2-3; D uncertain. Between the trimmed V and J ends, which lost 4 bases and 0 bases, there was a span of 11 bases. Germline V lookup: CDR1 MGHRA, CDR2 YSYEKL. The CDR3 loop spans 15 amino acids. The CDR3 loop is CASSPRYVSTDTQYF. In DNA, the CDR3 is TGCGCCAGCAGCCCAAGATACGTAAGCACAGATACGCAGTATTTT.

As regards this clonotype: One end of the junction varies from germline; a read error may be responsible. J is TRBJ1-5 and V is TRBV12-3 or TRBV12-4; 9 bases are a match to TRBD1. This CDR3 is 18 amino acids long. The CDR3 nucleotides are TGTACCAGCAGTTGGGAGGGCGGGACAGGGTACGAAGGTCAGCCCCAGCATTTT. Its translation is CTSSWEGGTGYEGQPQHF.

This chain uses TRBV7-2 with TRBJ2-1, with D possibly being TRBD2 (6 bases). This CDR3 is 17 amino acids long. The ends were cut back, 2 bases at V and 0 bases at J, with 14 bases in the middle. Per germline, CDR1 SGHTA and CDR2 FQGNSA. The CDR3 spells CASSLQEGRSSYNEQFF. The CDR3, as DNA: TGTGCCAGCAGCTTACAAGAAGGGAGGAGCTCCTACAATGAGCAGTTCTTC.

A few counts support this clonotype. The chain has TRBV12-3 or TRBV12-4 and TRBJ1-4; 9 bases match TRBD1. The CDR3 has 17 residues. The trim removed 4 bases at V and 8 bases at J, leaving 14 bases unmatched. DNA for the CDR3: TGTGCCAGCAGTTATCCCGGATCACAGGGGGCAGGGGAAAAACTGTTTTTT. It yields the protein CASSYPGSQGAGEKLFF.

The chain carries TRBV7-2 and TRBJ2-5, with 9 bases that match TRBD1. Germline trimming cut 5 bases from V and 5 bases from J; bases unmatched to any gene: 3. Germline loops: CDR1 SGHTA, CDR2 FQGNSA. The CDR3 is 13 amino acids. For the CDR3, the DNA is TGTGCCAGCAGCAACGACAGGGGGGAGACCCAGTACTTC. This translates into CASSNDRGETQYF.